A selection of T cell receptor beta chains follows, all from one sample in a study of glioma-infiltrating T cells. TCRdb recomputed calls from the multiplex PCR reads with MiXCR, one row per CDR3 protein. This table holds about 110,000 distinct CDR3 sequences, less than 30% found once. The specimen sequenced was glioma tissue, nonneoplastic brain tissue, or PBMCs (not recorded which). The receptors come from a human donor with low-grade glioma or glioblastoma, undergoing nonglioma brain surgery, or in good health (not recorded which). Each CDR3 is given with its conserved first and last residue. A D gene is named only where the DNA matches it firmly. Size is stated for part of the rows, as once, few or many counts, or as a class when the clone is expanded.

cdr3_nt: TGTGCCAGCAGCTCCGAGCGGGGCAACGAGCAGTACTTC
cdr3_aa: CASSSERGNEQYF
j_call: TRBJ2-7
clone_size: many
d_call: TRBD2
v_call: TRBV7-8

cdr3_nt: TGTGCCAGCAGCGTAGGGTTGGGTCGAGAGACCCAGTACTTC
cdr3_aa: CASSVGLGRETQYF
j_call: TRBJ2-5
clone_size: few
d_call: .
v_call: TRBV9

cdr3_nt: TGTGCCAGAAGTTACACCGGGACGGGTCAGTTGCCCCAGCATTTT
cdr3_aa: CARSYTGTGQLPQHF
j_call: TRBJ1-5
clone_size: .
d_call: .
v_call: TRBV6-2/TRBV6-3

cdr3_nt: TGTGCCAGCAGCGCAACACAGGGAGACTCCTACAATGAGCAGTTCTTC
cdr3_aa: CASSATQGDSYNEQFF
j_call: TRBJ2-1
clone_size: many
d_call: .
v_call: TRBV7-9

cdr3_nt: TGTGCCAGCAGTTTAGTTAGGTACACCGGGGAGCTGTTTTTT
cdr3_aa: CASSLVRYTGELFF
j_call: TRBJ2-2
clone_size: many
d_call: .
v_call: TRBV12-3/TRBV12-4

cdr3_nt: TGTGCCAGCAGCTTAGCTCCCCAGAGGAACAATGAGCCGTTCTTC
cdr3_aa: CASSLAPQRNNEPFF
j_call: TRBJ2-1
clone_size: .
d_call: .
v_call: TRBV7-6

cdr3_nt: TGCGCCAGCAGCGAGGGGGCGAGCTACGAGCAGTACTTC
cdr3_aa: CASSEGASYEQYF
j_call: TRBJ2-7
clone_size: few
d_call: TRBD1
v_call: TRBV5-1

cdr3_nt: TGTGCCAGCAGTTGCGGTCCCACCTACGAGCAGTACTTC
cdr3_aa: CASSCGPTYEQYF
j_call: TRBJ2-7
clone_size: .
d_call: .
v_call: TRBV6-2/TRBV6-3

cdr3_nt: TGTGCCAGCAGTATACAGGGGCCCCGCTACAAGCAGTACTTC
cdr3_aa: CASSIQGPRYKQYF
j_call: TRBJ2-7
clone_size: .
d_call: TRBD1
v_call: TRBV6-1

cdr3_nt: TGTGCCAGCAGCTTGGGGGGTATAAGGAACACTGAAGCTTTCTTT
cdr3_aa: CASSLGGIRNTEAFF
j_call: TRBJ1-1
clone_size: many
d_call: .
v_call: TRBV7-2

cdr3_nt: TGTGCCAGCAGCCTCCCGTCCAATCAGCCCCAGCATTTT
cdr3_aa: CASSLPSNQPQHF
j_call: TRBJ1-5
clone_size: many
d_call: .
v_call: TRBV6-2/TRBV6-3

cdr3_nt: TGTGCCAGCAGGCCTCAGGGGGCAGGGTCCTATGAGCAGTTCTTC
cdr3_aa: CASRPQGAGSYEQFF
j_call: TRBJ2-1
clone_size: once
d_call: TRBD1
v_call: TRBV6-1

cdr3_nt: TGCAGCGTTGGGGACATCTGGGGAGAGACCCAGTACTTC
cdr3_aa: CSVGDIWGETQYF
j_call: TRBJ2-5
clone_size: .
d_call: .
v_call: TRBV29-1